What follows are 20 T cell receptor beta chains derived from one specimen sequenced in a study of graft-versus-host responses after intestinal transplantation. These receptors have no identified antigens. The protocol was immunoSEQ multiplex PCR, while the TCRdb copy is restricted to in-frame clones and leaves out a portion. The sample holds some 90,000 clones, 85% to 90% seen once. Sample: unstimulated CD4+ T cells sorted from spleen or lymph node cells, taken before intestinal transplant. The receptors were gathered from a human donor who received an intestinal transplant.

This chain connects TRBV6-1 to TRBJ2-4; 7 bases align to TRBD1. CDR3 size: 15 residues. The junction had 9 bases not matched to a gene; V was cut back by 6 bases and J by 4 bases. CDR1 MNHNS and CDR2 SASEGT come from the germline V gene. The CDR3 nucleotides read TGTGCCAGCAGGCCGGGACAGTACGTTAAAAACATTCAGTACTTC. Translated, it gives CASRPGQYVKNIQYF.

The CDR3 DNA reads TGTGCCAGCAGGCCCGACAGGGGAGGGTGGGGCTACACCTTC. Its translation: CASRPDRGGWGYTF. This chain links TRBV6-6 with TRBJ1-2, with 8 bases fitting TRBD1. Germline CDR1 reads MNHNY; CDR2 reads SVGAGI (reference sequence). V lost 6 bases, J lost 8 bases, and 11 bases stayed unmatched. CDR3 length: 14 residues.

The rearrangement links TRBV28 to TRBJ1-1, with TRBD1 as a possible D gene (5 bases). The CDR3 runs 12 residues. CDR1 is MDHEN and CDR2 is SYDVKM in the germline V gene. The ends were cut back, 2 bases at V and 11 bases at J, with 12 bases in the middle. DNA of the CDR3: TGTGCCAGCAGTTTACGTGGGGGAGGGGCTTTCTTT. As protein: CASSLRGGGAFF.

The V call is TRBV13, the J call TRBJ2-5, with 7 nucleotides matching TRBD1. The V and J ends lost 5 bases and 7 bases, in that order; junction bases with no gene match: 13. Germline V gene data show CDR1 as PRHDT and CDR2 as FYEKMQ (reference sequence). This CDR3 comprises 15 residues. The CDR3 nucleotides are TGTGCCAGCAGCCCCCGGGACAGCCTCTCCGGGACCCAGTACTTC. It yields the protein CASSPRDSLSGTQYF.

The chain is built from TRBV25-1 and TRBJ2-2; TRBD2 aligns across 8 bases. The trim removed 7 bases at V and 6 bases at J, leaving 4 bases unmatched. CDR1 and CDR2 (germline): MGHDK, SYGVNS. This CDR3 comprises 13 residues. The CDR3: CASTRAGAGELFF. Written as DNA, the CDR3 is TGTGCCAGCACGAGAGCGGGGGCCGGGGAGCTGTTTTTT.

This sequence joins TRBV6-5 and TRBJ2-7; TRBD2 matches 9 bases. V shed 0 bases and J 4 bases; nucleotides not matched to a gene: 7. The CDR3 runs 16 residues. Per germline, CDR1 MNHEY and CDR2 SVGAGI. CDR3 residues: CASSYSPGLAIYEQYF. The CDR3 nucleotides are TGTGCCAGCAGTTACTCGCCGGGACTAGCTATATACGAGCAGTACTTC.

This chain connects TRBV6-5 to TRBJ2-2; 9 bases line up with TRBD1. Trimming cost V 7 bases and J 5 bases; bases outside gene matches: 5. Germline values: CDR1 MNHEY, CDR2 SVGAGI. The CDR3 consists of 14 residues. The CDR3 region is CASTRDRETGELFF. CDR3 nucleotides: TGTGCCAGCACCAGGGACAGGGAAACCGGGGAGCTGTTTTTT.

The chain links TRBV20-1 to TRBJ1-1; D ambiguous. Between the trimmed V and J ends, which lost 2 bases and 2 bases, there was a span of 3 bases. The CDR3 runs to 11 residues. Germline V gene sequence: CDR1 DFQATT, CDR2 SNEGSKA (reference sequence). The CDR3 loop reads CSARPNTEAFF. CDR3 DNA: TGCAGTGCTAGACCAAACACTGAAGCTTTCTTT.

The chain carries TRBV27 and TRBJ2-2; no reliable D call. The V gene's germline CDR1 is MNHEY and CDR2 SMNVEV (reference sequence). CDR3 length: 13 amino acids. Trimming left V 8 bases short and J 8 bases short, with 15 bases between. The CDR3 loop is CASRTWAPGELFF. The CDR3 nucleotides read TGTGCCAGCCGCACCTGGGCGCCTGGGGAGCTGTTTTTT.

The CDR3 DNA follows: TGTGCCAGCAGCTTAGGGAGGGGCCTGAACACTGAAGCTTTCTTT. As protein: CASSLGRGLNTEAFF. The chain carries TRBV7-8 and TRBJ1-1; D is possibly TRBD1 (5 bases). The CDR3 is made up of 15 amino acids. The V end was cut by 1 base, the J end by 0 bases, with 9 bases between. Germline V gene data show CDR1 as SGHVS and CDR2 as FQNEAQ. The complete variable domain, with remaining parts taken from reference TRBV7-8 and TRBJ1-1, reads GAGVSQSPRYKVAKRGQDVALRCDPISGHVSLFWYQQALGQGPEFLTYFQNEAQLDKSGLPSDRFFAERPEGSVSTLKIQRTQQEDSAVYLCASSLGRGLNTEAFFGQGTRLTVV.

This chain joins TRBV5-1 and TRBJ1-6; TRBD1 aligns across 7 bases. The CDR3 is made up of 14 amino acids. The ends lost 0 bases at V and 10 bases at J; junction bases unmatched: 4. From germline, CDR1 is SGHRS and CDR2 YFSETQ. CDR3 nucleotide sequence: TGCGCCAGCAGCTTGGGACAGGGCTCATCACCCCTCCACTTT. The encoded protein is CASSLGQGSSPLHF.

J is TRBJ1-1 and V is TRBV2; tentative D call: TRBD1 (5 bases). The CDR3 runs to 14 residues. With 2 bases removed from V and 5 bases from J, the gap between germline ends came to 12 bases. CDR1 is SNHLY and CDR2 is FYNNEI in the germline V gene. The CDR3 sequence: CASSESAGRTEAFF. In DNA form, the CDR3 reads TGTGCCAGCAGTGAATCGGCAGGGCGGACTGAAGCTTTCTTT.

This clone has a single count. The chain is built from TRBV27 and TRBJ1-2; 11 bases fit TRBD1. This CDR3 is 15 amino acids long. J was trimmed by 8 bases and V by 6 bases; bases with no gene match: 11. Germline V gene sequence: CDR1 MNHEY, CDR2 SMNVEV (reference sequence). CDR3 nucleotides: TGTGCCAGCAGCAGCCCCGGACAGGGGGCGGAAGGCTACACCTTC. Protein product: CASSSPGQGAEGYTF.

This chain connects TRBV4-1 to TRBJ1-6; TRBD1 aligns across 7 bases. The CDR3 contains 16 residues. The germline V gene has CDR1 MGHRA and CDR2 YSYEKL. Trimming removed 4 bases from V and 9 bases from J; junction bases left unmatched: 12. CDR3 sequence reads: CASSRAQGDRTSPLHF. The CDR3 nucleotides are TGCGCCAGCAGCCGAGCCCAGGGGGACCGGACTTCACCCCTCCACTTT.

The chain joins TRBV2 to TRBJ2-1; perhaps TRBD2 as D (6 bases). Trimming removed 6 bases from V and 0 bases from J, with 6 bases in between. From germline, CDR1 is SNHLY and CDR2 FYNNEI. The CDR3 is 13 amino acids. The CDR3 nucleotides are TGTGCCAGCAGGACTAGCTCCTACAATGAGCAGTTCTTC. Translation: CASRTSSYNEQFF.

The chain is built from TRBV5-1 and TRBJ2-5; no firm D call. V was shortened by 2 bases and J by 3 bases, with 8 bases between the two germline ends. This CDR3 is 13 amino acids long. In germline, CDR1 is SGHRS, CDR2 YFSETQ. This chain's CDR3 is CASSLGRKETQYF. CDR3 nucleotides: TGCGCCAGCAGCTTAGGCAGGAAAGAGACCCAGTACTTC.

Comments on this clone: Within the sample, other DNA sequences also encode this same CDR3. This chain uses TRBV5-4 with TRBJ2-3, with a possible D match to TRBD2 (6 bases). The CDR3 is 14 amino acids. The germline V and J ends were trimmed by 0 bases and 1 base, with 6 bases remaining between them. Germline V CDR1 and CDR2: SGHNT, YYREEE (reference sequence). CDR3 in amino acids: CASSLGGGTDTQYF. The CDR3 DNA sequence: TGTGCCAGCAGCTTGGGCGGGGGCACAGATACGCAGTATTTT. The variable domain in full, with the rest retrieved from reference TRBV5-4 and TRBJ2-3, is ETGVTQSPTHLIKTRGQQVTLRCSSQSGHNTVSWYQQALGQGPQFIFQYYREEENGRGNFPPRFSGLQFPNYSSELNVNALELDDSALYLCASSLGGGTDTQYFGPGTRLTVL.

The V call is TRBV29-1, the J call TRBJ1-5, with 7 bases aligning to TRBD1. The CDR3 is 15 residues long. Germline V lookup: CDR1 SQVTM, CDR2 ANQGSEA. Germline trimming cut 8 bases from V and 2 bases from J; bases unmatched to any gene: 12. CDR3 sequence (DNA): TGCAGCCCTGACAGGGAGAGGTTGGGCAATCAGCCCCAGCATTTT. It is translated as CSPDRERLGNQPQHF.

This clone occurred a few times. The chain employs TRBV20-1 and TRBJ2-7; tentatively, D is TRBD1 (5 bases). V was cut by 3 bases and J by 3 bases, with 6 bases left in between. Germline V gene data show CDR1 as DFQATT and CDR2 as SNEGSKA (reference sequence). The CDR3 loop spans 11 amino acids. The CDR3 nucleotides are TGCAGTGCTAGTCAGGGCTACGAGCAGTACTTC. It translates to CSASQGYEQYF.

V gene TRBV18 combines with J gene TRBJ1-3; TRBD1 might be the D (6 bases). Germline-derived CDR1 and CDR2 are KGHSH and LQKENI. Trimming stripped 3 bases from V and 3 bases from J, with 9 bases between. This CDR3 spans 14 amino acids. This CDR3 reads CASSPQGNGNTIYF. CDR3 bases: TGTGCCAGCTCACCCCAGGGGAATGGAAACACCATATATTTT.